This T cell receptor (beta chain) was captured in a study of blood T cell repertoires in COVID-19. Study overall: PBMCs, B-cell-depleted T cells, or T cells provided the cDNA or gDNA that made up the material.

The V and J ends lost 7 bases and 5 bases, in that order; junction bases with no gene match: 7. In germline, CDR1 is SNHLY, CDR2 FYNNEI. CDR3 length: 14 amino acids. Original processing notes: The authors estimated nucleated cell counts from reference gene primer amplification. The repertoire was sequenced with immunoSEQ multiplex PCR; TCRdb's copy has only in-frame clones and lacks some. That table supplies the V and J calls and clone size; D and trimming were determined from the DNA. The repertoire holds approximately 100,000 clones, with 80% to 90% as singletons. The sample consisted of peripheral blood. The chain couples TRBV2 to TRBJ1-4; 7 bases line up with TRBD1. The clonotype comes from a woman older than 75 with active or convalescent COVID-19. This CDR3 is CASKLTGYNEKLFF. As DNA, the CDR3 is TGTGCCAGCAAGCTGACAGGGTACAATGAAAAACTGTTTTTT.